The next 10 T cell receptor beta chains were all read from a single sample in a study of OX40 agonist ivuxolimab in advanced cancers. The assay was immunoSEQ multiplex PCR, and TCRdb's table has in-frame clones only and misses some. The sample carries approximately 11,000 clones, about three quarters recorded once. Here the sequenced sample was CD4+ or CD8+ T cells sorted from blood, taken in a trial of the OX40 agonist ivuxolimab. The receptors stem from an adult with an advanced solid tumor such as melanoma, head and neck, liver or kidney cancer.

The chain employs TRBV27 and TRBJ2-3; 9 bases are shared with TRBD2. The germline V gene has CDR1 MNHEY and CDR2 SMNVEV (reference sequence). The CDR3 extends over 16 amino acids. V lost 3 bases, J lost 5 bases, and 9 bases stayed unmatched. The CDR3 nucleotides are TGTGCCAGCAGTTTTCTGGCTAGCGGGACGATAGATACGCAGTATTTT. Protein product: CASSFLASGTIDTQYF.

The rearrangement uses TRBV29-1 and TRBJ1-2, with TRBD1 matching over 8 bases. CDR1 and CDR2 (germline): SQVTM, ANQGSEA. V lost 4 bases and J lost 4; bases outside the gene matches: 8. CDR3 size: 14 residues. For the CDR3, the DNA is TGCAGCGTTGTTGCTGAGGACAGGGCCTATGGCTACACCTTC. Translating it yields CSVVAEDRAYGYTF.

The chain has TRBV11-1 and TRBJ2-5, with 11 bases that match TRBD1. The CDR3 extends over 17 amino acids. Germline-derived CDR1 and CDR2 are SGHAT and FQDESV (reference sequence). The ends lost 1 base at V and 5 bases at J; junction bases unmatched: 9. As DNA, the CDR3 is TGTGCCAGCAGCTTAGGGTATTCGGACAGGGGGCAGGAGACCCAGTACTTC. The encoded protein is CASSLGYSDRGQETQYF.

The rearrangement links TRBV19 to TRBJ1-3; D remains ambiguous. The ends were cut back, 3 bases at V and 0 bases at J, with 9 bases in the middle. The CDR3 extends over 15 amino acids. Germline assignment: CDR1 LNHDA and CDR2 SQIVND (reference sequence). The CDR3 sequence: CASSIWGISGNTIYF. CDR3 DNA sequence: TGTGCCAGTAGTATTTGGGGAATCTCTGGAAACACCATATATTTT.

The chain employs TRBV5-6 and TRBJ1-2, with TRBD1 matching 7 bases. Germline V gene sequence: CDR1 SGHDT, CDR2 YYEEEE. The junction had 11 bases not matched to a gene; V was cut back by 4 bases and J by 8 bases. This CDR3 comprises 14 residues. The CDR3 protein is CASSQGQTGPGYTF. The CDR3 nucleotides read TGTGCCAGCAGCCAGGGACAGACCGGCCCCGGCTACACCTTC.

The CDR3 loop reads CASSQEPTPPLHF. The CDR3 nucleotides read TGCGCCAGCAGCCAAGAACCCACGCCACCCCTCCACTTT. The V and J genes are TRBV4-3 and TRBJ1-6; no definite D call. V was pared by 0 bases and J by 11 bases, with 8 bases between. This CDR3 is 13 amino acids long. CDR1 is LGHNA, CDR2 YSLEER, per germline.

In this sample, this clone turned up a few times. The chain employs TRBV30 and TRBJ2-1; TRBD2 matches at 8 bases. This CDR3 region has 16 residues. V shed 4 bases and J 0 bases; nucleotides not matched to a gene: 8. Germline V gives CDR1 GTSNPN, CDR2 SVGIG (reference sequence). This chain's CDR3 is CAWTGGASSSYNEQFF. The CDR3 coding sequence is TGTGCCTGGACCGGGGGGGCTTCAAGCTCCTACAATGAGCAGTTCTTC.

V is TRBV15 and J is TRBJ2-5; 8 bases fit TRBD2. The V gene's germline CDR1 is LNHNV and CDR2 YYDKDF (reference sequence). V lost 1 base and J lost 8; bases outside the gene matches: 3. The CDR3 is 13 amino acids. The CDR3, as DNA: TGTGCCACCAGCAGAGGTGGACTAGCTACCCAGTACTTC. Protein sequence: CATSRGGLATQYF.

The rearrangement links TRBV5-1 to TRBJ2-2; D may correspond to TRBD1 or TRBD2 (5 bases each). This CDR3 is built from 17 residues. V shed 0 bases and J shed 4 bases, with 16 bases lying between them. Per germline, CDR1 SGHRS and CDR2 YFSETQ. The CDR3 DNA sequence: TGCGCCAGCAGCTTGGCCGGGCAGGGAGATCCCACCGGGGAGCTGTTTTTT. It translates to CASSLAGQGDPTGELFF.

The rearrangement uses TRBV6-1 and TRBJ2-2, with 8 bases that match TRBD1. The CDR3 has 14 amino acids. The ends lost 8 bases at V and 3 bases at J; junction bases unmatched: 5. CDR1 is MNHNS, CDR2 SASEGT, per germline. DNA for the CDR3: TGTGCCAGCCAATTACAGGGGGACACCGGGGAGCTGTTTTTT. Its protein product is CASQLQGDTGELFF.